The rows below give T cell receptor beta chains drawn from one sample of a study of cytomegalovirus exposure and HLA in healthy donors. Assay used: immunoSEQ multiplex PCR; TCRdb lists only in-frame clones, some missing. The table lists 150,000 to 200,000 clones, about 75% of them singletons, with 2.5% to 3% in the top ten. Sample: PBMCs. Receptor source: a woman aged 45-65 years in good health and CMV-seropositive. Each CDR3 is given with its conserved first and last residue. A D gene is named only where the DNA matches it firmly. The size entry is marked missing in some rows and otherwise reads once, few, many or a size class.

j_call d_call clone_size v_call cdr3_aa cdr3_nt
TRBJ2-7 . . TRBV6-1 CASSQGTSAYEQYF TGTGCCAGCAGTCAAGGGACATCGGCCTACGAGCAGTACTTC
TRBJ1-2 . few TRBV15 CATSRNLDSLYGYTF TGTGCCACCAGCAGGAATCTGGACAGTTTATATGGCTACACCTTC
TRBJ2-3 . . TRBV6-6 CASSLGGARTDTQYF TGTGCCAGCAGCCTCGGGGGAGCTCGCACAGATACGCAGTATTTT
TRBJ1-1 TRBD1 . TRBV5-6 CASSQGQGYTEAFF TGTGCCAGCAGCCAGGGACAGGGTTACACTGAAGCTTTCTTT
TRBJ2-1 . . TRBV15 CATSNYRDQSNEQFF TGTGCCACCAGCAATTACAGGGATCAGAGCAATGAGCAGTTCTTC
TRBJ2-7 TRBD1 once TRBV4-1 CASSRDRQYEQYF TGCGCCAGCAGCCGGGACAGACAATACGAGCAGTACTTC
TRBJ2-5 TRBD2 . TRBV7-3 CASSLTGRGFTSTQYF TGTGCCAGCAGCTTAACGGGGAGGGGCTTTACGTCGACCCAGTACTTC
TRBJ2-2 TRBD1 . TRBV30 CAWSDDRGRNTGELFF TGTGCCTGGAGTGATGACAGGGGGCGGAACACCGGGGAGCTGTTTTTT
TRBJ2-1 TRBD2 . TRBV5-1 CASSVGGSGGAGEQFF TGCGCCAGCAGCGTGGGAGGTAGCGGGGGGGCCGGTGAGCAGTTCTTC
TRBJ2-7 TRBD1 . TRBV6-5 CASSYGVGTGTYEQYF TGTGCCAGCAGTTACGGGGTGGGGACAGGAACATACGAGCAGTACTTC
TRBJ1-3 . once TRBV2 CASSWEGRISGNTIYF TGTGCCAGCAGTTGGGAGGGGAGAATCTCTGGAAACACCATATATTTT
TRBJ1-1 . once TRBV9 CASSVGGGWDTEAFF TGTGCCAGCAGCGTAGGGGGGGGTTGGGACACTGAAGCTTTCTTT
TRBJ1-2 TRBD1 . TRBV5-6 CASSLAGQGAGKGYTF TGTGCCAGCAGCTTGGCGGGACAGGGGGCCGGAAAAGGCTACACCTTC
TRBJ1-5 . once TRBV15 CATSRESGPQHF TGTGCCACCAGCAGAGAATCGGGGCCCCAGCATTTT
TRBJ1-2 TRBD1 . TRBV7-9 CASSLEGRGPQGYTF TGTGCCAGCAGCTTAGAGGGCAGGGGGCCGCAAGGCTACACCTTC
TRBJ2-6 TRBD1 . TRBV5-1 CASSLSPGTGGVLTF TGCGCCAGCAGCCTGAGTCCCGGGACAGGGGGCGTCCTGACTTTC
TRBJ1-4 . . TRBV9 CASSVDVGGAPGEKLFF TGTGCCAGCAGCGTAGACGTGGGGGGGGCGCCCGGCGAAAAACTGTTTTTT
TRBJ1-2 . . TRBV4-1 CASSQELGTNYGYTF TGCGCCAGCAGCCAGGAACTCGGGACAAATTATGGCTACACCTTC
TRBJ1-5 TRBD1 . TRBV4-1 CASSQEKGQTQPQHF TGCGCCAGCAGCCAAGAGAAGGGACAGACGCAGCCCCAGCATTTT
TRBJ1-2 . few TRBV5-1 CASSPPQTGEGGYTF TGCGCCAGCAGCCCCCCTCAGACAGGAGAGGGGGGCTACACCTTC
TRBJ1-3 . . TRBV19 CASTLGNTIYF TGTGCCAGTACCCTAGGAAACACCATATATTTT
TRBJ1-3 . . TRBV7-9 CASSWGHGSSGNTIYF TGTGCCAGCAGCTGGGGACACGGAAGCTCTGGAAACACCATATATTTT
TRBJ2-5 . . TRBV25-1 CASSEFGGATQETQYF TGTGCCAGCAGTGAATTTGGTGGAGCCACCCAAGAGACCCAGTACTTC
TRBJ1-5 . . TRBV19 CASGQSQSNQPQHF TGTGCCAGTGGCCAAAGTCAAAGCAATCAGCCCCAGCATTTT
TRBJ1-2 . few TRBV18 CASSPLDGLYGYTF TGTGCCAGCTCACCACTGGACGGACTCTATGGCTACACCTTC
TRBJ1-6 . . TRBV2 CASRETANSPLHF TGTGCCAGCAGAGAGACAGCTAATTCACCCCTCCACTTT
TRBJ1-1 TRBD1 . TRBV5-1 CASSSDPYRGDTEAFF TGCGCCAGCAGCTCCGACCCCTACAGGGGTGATACTGAAGCTTTCTTT
TRBJ1-5 TRBD1 . TRBV2 CASMKGQGANQPQHF TGTGCCAGCATGAAGGGACAGGGGGCTAATCAGCCCCAGCATTTT
TRBJ2-3 . . TRBV5-4 CASSQPGAGDLYFTDTQYF TGTGCCAGCAGCCAACCGGGGGCGGGGGACCTATACTTCACAGATACGCAGTATTTT
TRBJ1-6 . . TRBV30 CAWSRGKYNSPLHF TGTGCCTGGAGTAGGGGAAAGTATAATTCACCCCTCCACTTT
TRBJ2-5 . . TRBV20-1 CSARSGGSQYF TGCAGTGCTAGGAGCGGCGGATCCCAGTACTTC
TRBJ1-4 . few TRBV6-1 CASRTGLNEKLFF TGTGCCAGCAGGACAGGACTCAATGAAAAACTGTTTTTT
TRBJ2-1 . . TRBV5-1 CASSLGGLNNEQFF TGCGCCAGCAGCTTGGGGGGACTTAACAATGAGCAGTTCTTC
TRBJ1-2 . . TRBV15 CATSLGVGNYGYTF TGTGCCACCAGCCTAGGGGTCGGAAACTATGGCTACACCTTC
TRBJ1-4 . once TRBV7-9 CASSPIDNLNEKLFF TGTGCCAGCAGCCCCATAGACAACCTTAATGAAAAACTGTTTTTT
TRBJ2-2 . few TRBV7-2 CASSLWAKSTGELFF TGTGCCAGCAGCCTGTGGGCTAAAAGCACCGGGGAGCTGTTTTTT
TRBJ2-2 TRBD1 . TRBV5-6 CASSLTGTDYTGELFF TGTGCCAGCAGCTTGACCGGGACAGATTACACCGGGGAGCTGTTTTTT
TRBJ2-7 . once TRBV6-1 CASSEFMRGFSYEQYF TGTGCCAGCAGTGAATTCATGCGGGGATTTTCCTACGAGCAGTACTTC
TRBJ2-3 . . TRBV2 CATPQGTASTDTQYF TGTGCCACCCCCCAAGGGACTGCTAGCACAGATACGCAGTATTTT
TRBJ1-2 TRBD1 . TRBV30 CAWSSGTGGYGYTF TGTGCCTGGAGTTCCGGGACAGGGGGCTATGGCTACACCTTC
TRBJ1-5 . . TRBV5-1 CASSLSGNSNQPQHF TGCGCCAGCAGCTTATCAGGGAATAGCAATCAGCCCCAGCATTTT
TRBJ2-5 TRBD2 . TRBV7-8 CASSPRPSGAQETQYF TGTGCCAGCAGCCCCCGGCCTAGCGGGGCACAAGAGACCCAGTACTTC
TRBJ2-7 . . TRBV7-6 CASSLARGNEQYF TGTGCCAGCAGCTTAGCGCGAGGGAACGAGCAGTACTTC
TRBJ1-3 TRBD1 . TRBV7-9 CASSRMTGGADTIYF TGTGCCAGCAGCCGAATGACAGGGGGCGCGGACACCATATATTTT
TRBJ1-1 . . TRBV19 CASSTPAGRRAEAFF TGTGCCAGTAGTACCCCGGCTGGCAGGCGAGCTGAAGCTTTCTTT
TRBJ2-5 TRBD2 . TRBV5-4 CASSFSGGQETQYF TGTGCCAGCAGCTTTAGCGGGGGGCAAGAGACCCAGTACTTC
TRBJ2-1 . few TRBV6-5 CASSYSTDEQFF TGTGCCAGCAGTTACAGTACTGATGAGCAGTTCTTC
TRBJ2-3 TRBD2 . TRBV15 CATSRGDYTDTQYF TGTGCCACCAGCAGAGGGGACTACACAGATACGCAGTATTTT
TRBJ2-3 . few TRBV6-6 CASSSLDSTYTDTQYF TGTGCCAGCAGTTCCCTGGACTCGACTTACACAGATACGCAGTATTTT
TRBJ2-2 . once TRBV5-6 CASSSGLTLAGELFF TGTGCCAGCAGCTCTGGACTGACGCTCGCCGGGGAGCTGTTTTTT
TRBJ2-2 . . TRBV29-1 CSIRTAKTNTGELFF TGCAGCATCCGGACAGCTAAAACGAACACCGGGGAGCTGTTTTTT